The present T cell receptor (beta chain) was sequenced within a study of CD8+ T cells in alopecia areata. The treatment is: oral pan-JAK inhibitor, 5-10 mg twice daily. Extracted RNA was reverse transcribed into cDNA, the sequencing template. TCRdb's copy holds only in-frame clones and misses some; the assay was immunoSEQ multiplex PCR. Among about 200,000 clones listed, about 65% were seen once. The ends were cut back, 4 bases at V and 5 bases at J, with 12 bases in the middle. In germline, CDR1 is ENHRY, CDR2 SYGVKD. The CDR3 is made up of 14 amino acids. This clonotype was sampled from a human donor with alopecia areata. V and J are TRBV10-3 and TRBJ1-5; D unresolved. Source: CD4+ T cells sorted from blood, taken around week 50, from a patient treated with tofacitinib. This CDR3 is CAISVRAEDQPQHF. The CDR3 nucleotides read TGTGCCATCAGTGTTCGGGCGGAGGATCAGCCCCAGCATTTT.